These 8 T cell receptor beta chains were all obtained from the same sample, sequenced in a study of shared clonotypes between healthy human individuals. The repertoire was sequenced with immunoSEQ multiplex PCR; TCRdb's copy has only in-frame clones and lacks some. The profile covers approximately 1.5 million clones, with 98% to 99% appearing a single time and approximately 0.4% taken by the ten largest. The sequencing input was naive CD4+ T cells sorted from blood. Regarding subset: CD45RA+ positively selected. All receptors derive from a man under 40 in good health.

V gene TRBV7-9 combines with J gene TRBJ2-2, with D perhaps matching TRBD2 (6 bases). With 3 bases removed from V and 4 bases from J, the gap between germline ends came to 21 bases. Germline CDR1 SEHNR, CDR2 FQNEAQ (reference sequence). This CDR3 contains 18 residues. The CDR3 is CASSFLGRDWKSTGELFF. DNA of the CDR3: TGTGCCAGCAGCTTCCTCGGACGGGACTGGAAGTCCACCGGGGAGCTGTTTTTT.

The V call is TRBV6-1, the J call TRBJ2-3; no clear D. Trimming removed 2 bases from V and 0 bases from J, with 6 bases in between. Germline V gene data show CDR1 as MNHNS and CDR2 as SASEGT. The CDR3 is 14 amino acids. The CDR3 sequence is CASSEYQSTDTQYF. CDR3 bases: TGTGCCAGCAGTGAATATCAGAGCACAGATACGCAGTATTTT.

This sequence joins TRBV7-9 and TRBJ1-6, with no clear D. V lost 0 bases and J lost 9, with 3 bases in between. This CDR3 has 12 amino acids. CDR1 and CDR2 from the germline V gene are SEHNR and FQNEAQ (reference sequence). CDR3 bases: TGTGCCAGCAGCTTAGCGGGTTCACCCCTCCACTTT. Amino acids: CASSLAGSPLHF. The variable domain in full, completed from reference TRBV7-9 and TRBJ1-6, reads DTGVSQNPRHKITKRGQNVTFRCDPISEHNRLYWYRQTLGQGPEFLTYFQNEAQLEKSRLLSDRFSAERPKGSFSTLEIQRTEQGDSAMYLCASSLAGSPLHFGNGTRLTVT.

The chain combines TRBV10-3 with TRBJ2-1; the D is unclear. CDR1 and CDR2 from the germline V gene are ENHRY and SYGVKD. The CDR3 sequence is 11 residues long. V gave up 3 bases and J gave up 9 bases, with 6 bases separating them. The DNA of the CDR3 is TGTGCCATCAGTGAAAGGTCTGAGCAGTTCTTC. Translation gives CAISERSEQFF.

The chain links TRBV6-5 to TRBJ1-5; D perhaps matches TRBD1 (5 bases). Per the germline V gene, CDR1 is MNHEY and CDR2 is SVGAGI. V lost 0 bases, J lost 2 bases, and 8 bases lay in between. The CDR3 extends over 15 amino acids. This CDR3 is CASSYSWDRNQPQHF. DNA for the CDR3: TGTGCCAGCAGTTACTCCTGGGACCGCAATCAGCCCCAGCATTTT.

This chain links TRBV27 with TRBJ2-1; tentative D call: TRBD2 (5 bases). Deletions cut 6 bases from V and 0 bases from J, with 15 bases between. This CDR3 is 16 amino acids long. The germline CDR1 and CDR2 sequences are MNHEY and SMNVEV (reference sequence). This CDR3 reads CASSPDWKSSYNEQFF. The CDR3 coding sequence is TGTGCCAGCAGCCCGGACTGGAAGAGCTCCTACAATGAGCAGTTCTTC.

This rearrangement joins TRBV4-3 to TRBJ2-1; D is possibly TRBD1 or TRBD2 (5 bases each). The V gene's germline CDR1 is LGHNA and CDR2 YSLEER. This CDR3 region has 12 residues. V shed 4 bases and J shed 8 bases, with 9 bases lying between them. CDR3: CASSLLGDEQFF. The CDR3 DNA is TGCGCCAGCAGCCTGTTGGGGGATGAGCAGTTCTTC.

The rearrangement links TRBV5-1 to TRBJ2-2, with D perhaps matching TRBD2 (6 bases). Germline lookup yields CDR1 SGHRS and CDR2 YFSETQ. Trimming pared 3 bases from V and 3 bases from J, leaving 18 bases between. CDR3 size: 17 residues. CDR3 region: CASSSFVEGMHTGELFF. The CDR3 DNA is TGCGCCAGCAGCTCATTCGTGGAGGGTATGCACACCGGGGAGCTGTTTTTT.